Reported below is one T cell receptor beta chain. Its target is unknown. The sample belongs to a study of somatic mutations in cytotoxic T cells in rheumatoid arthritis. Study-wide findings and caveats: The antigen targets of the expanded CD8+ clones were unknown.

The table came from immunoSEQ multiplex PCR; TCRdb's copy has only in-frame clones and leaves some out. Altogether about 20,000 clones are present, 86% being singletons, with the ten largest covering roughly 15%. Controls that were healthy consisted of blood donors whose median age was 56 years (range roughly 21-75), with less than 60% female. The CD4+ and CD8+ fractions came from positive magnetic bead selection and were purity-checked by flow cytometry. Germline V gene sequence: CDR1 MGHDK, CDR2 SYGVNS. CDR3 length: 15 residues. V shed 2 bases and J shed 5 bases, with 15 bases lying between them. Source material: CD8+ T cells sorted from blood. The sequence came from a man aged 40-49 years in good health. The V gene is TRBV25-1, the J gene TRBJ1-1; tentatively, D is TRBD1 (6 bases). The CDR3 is CASSEGKGGRTEAFF. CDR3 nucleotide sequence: TGTGCCAGCAGTGAAGGGAAAGGGGGGCGAACTGAAGCTTTCTTT.